This is a list of T cell receptor beta chains from one sample in a study of PD-1 blockade in mismatch repair-deficient tumors. TCRdb's table, derived via immunoSEQ multiplex PCR, lists solely in-frame clones and lacks some. This table holds around 110,000 clones, over 60% found once. The source material was peripheral blood, sampled 60 weeks after starting pembrolizumab. Receptor source: an adult with mismatch repair-deficient cancer. Both conserved end residues are part of each CDR3. The D gene is left open where the match is weak. The listing skips clone size in some rows; elsewhere it reads once, few, many or a size class.

clone size	V gene	D gene	J gene	CDR3 DNA	CDR3 protein
-	TRBV4-1	TRBD1	TRBJ2-7	TGCGCCAGCAGCCGGGGACAGGGTTACGAGCAGTACTTC	CASSRGQGYEQYF
few	TRBV10-2	-	TRBJ2-7	TGCGCCAGCAGTGATTCGCCGATCTACGAGCAGTACTTC	CASSDSPIYEQYF
-	TRBV5-1	TRBD1	TRBJ1-1	TGCGCCAGCAGCCCCCGGGGGGGGACAGGGGGCAACACTGAAGCTTTCTTT	CASSPRGGTGGNTEAFF
-	TRBV6-1	-	TRBJ2-7	TGTGCCAGCAGTCTACAGACAGTAGGCTCCTACGAGCAGTACTTC	CASSLQTVGSYEQYF
once	TRBV7-6	TRBD1	TRBJ2-5	TGTGCCAGCTCAACAGGGGGCGGAATGGAGACCCAGTACTTC	CASSTGGGMETQYF
-	TRBV28	-	TRBJ2-7	TGTGCCAGCAGTTTAACTGGCTACGAGCAGTACTTC	CASSLTGYEQYF
few	TRBV28	TRBD2	TRBJ2-7	TGTGCCAGCACCGGGACTAGCGGGAGTTTATACGAGCAGTACTTC	CASTGTSGSLYEQYF
-	TRBV5-4	TRBD1	TRBJ1-2	TGTGCCAGCAGCTCGGTGGGACAGATCTATGGCTACACCTTC	CASSSVGQIYGYTF
-	TRBV4-1	TRBD1	TRBJ1-1	TGCGCCAGCAGCCAAGTGGGGACAGGTGTCTCTGAAGCTTTCTTT	CASSQVGTGVSEAFF
-	TRBV7-2	-	TRBJ1-3	TGTGCCAGCAGCTTAGGCGTGGACAGCTTTGGAAACACCATATATTTT	CASSLGVDSFGNTIYF
-	TRBV11-2	-	TRBJ2-1	TGTGCCAGCAGCTTAGATGGTTACCTCGCCTACAATGAGCAGTTCTTC	CASSLDGYLAYNEQFF
few	TRBV5-1	TRBD1	TRBJ2-1	TGCGCCTCAACCTTGGACAGGGGGTACGGTGAGCAGTTCTTC	CASTLDRGYGEQFF
once	TRBV30	TRBD1	TRBJ2-7	TGTGCCTGGAGTGTTGGGACAGGCTACGAGCAGTACTTC	CAWSVGTGYEQYF
-	TRBV10-1	-	TRBJ1-5	TGCGCCAGCAGTCAAGAGACAGATAATCAGCCCCAGCATTTT	CASSQETDNQPQHF
-	TRBV18	TRBD1	TRBJ1-1	TGTGCCAGCTCTCTCTCCGGGACAGGGGTAACAACTGAAGCTTTCTTT	CASSLSGTGVTTEAFF
-	TRBV25-1	-	TRBJ2-3	TGTGCCAGCAGTCCTCCGACTAGCACAGATACGCAGTATTTT	CASSPPTSTDTQYF
once	TRBV7-9	TRBD2	TRBJ2-7	TGTGCCAGCAGCTTAGACGCCAGCGGGAGGGTAAGGGAGCAGTACTTC	CASSLDASGRVREQYF